The source of this T cell receptor (beta chain) is a study of blood T cells in healthy people across ages. A sample-barcoded 5' primer and a J-beta primer mix were used in a second PCR of roughly 6 to 11 cycles. Each of the cDNA molecules was tagged by a template-switch adaptor with 12 random nucleotides. Per-sample output comprised a minimum of 2.5 million paired-end reads containing CDR3. TCRdb itself ran the 5' RACE reads through MiXCR, one entry per CDR3 protein. The table records roughly 1,700,000 distinct CDR3 sequences, approximately 30% of them present only once. This clonotype was recorded a few times. The CDR3 consists of 18 residues. Trimming cost V 7 bases and J 2 bases; bases outside gene matches: 18. Germline V gene sequence: CDR1 ENHRY, CDR2 SYGVKD.

The chain combines TRBV10-3 with TRBJ2-3; 7 bases align to TRBD2. The receptor comes from a woman aged 25 to 39 in good health. Sequenced input: blood. The DNA of the CDR3 is TGTGCCATCACCGTCCCTAAGCGGGGAGGTTTGTTCACAGATACGCAGTATTTT. This gives the protein CAITVPKRGGLFTDTQYF.